This TCR beta chain stems from a study of blood T cell repertoires in COVID-19. As for the study in general: COVID-19 samples from acute and convalescent phases originated in the United States, Italy and Spain.

CDR1 SEHNR and CDR2 FQNEAQ come from the germline V gene (reference sequence). This CDR3 contains 16 residues. Between the trimmed V and J ends, which lost 2 bases and 9 bases, there was a span of 17 bases. This clone has at least ten counts. Some clones are missing from TCRdb's copy, which holds only in-frame ones; the method was immunoSEQ multiplex PCR. Of about 120,000 clones in the sample, around 81% were seen once. The sample consisted of peripheral blood. The clonotype originates from a man between 65 and 80 years old with acute or convalescent COVID-19. This sequence joins TRBV7-9 and TRBJ1-6; tentative D call: TRBD1 (5 bases). CDR3 nucleotides: TGTGCCAGCAGCTTATGGCAGGGCTCAGGTAGTTCACCCCTCCACTTT. It encodes CASSLWQGSGSSPLHF.